The rows below give T cell receptor beta chains drawn from one sample of a study of blood T cell repertoires in COVID-19. Only in-frame clones appear in the TCRdb table, and some are missing; sequencing was by immunoSEQ multiplex PCR. The sample yields about 260,000 clones, over 80% seen once. Sequenced material: PBMCs or T cells enriched from blood (not recorded which). These receptor sequences come from a woman between 35 and 50 years old who had been exposed to COVID-19. CDR3s include the opening cysteine and the closing phenylalanine or tryptophan. The D gene is left open where the match is weak. The size entry is marked missing in some rows and otherwise reads once, few, many or a size class.

clone_size j_call d_call v_call cdr3_aa cdr3_nt
NA TRBJ2-7 NA TRBV10-3 CATARAGYEQYF TGTGCCACGGCCAGGGCCGGGTACGAGCAGTACTTC
NA TRBJ2-2 NA TRBV4-2 CASSQDREPGELFF TGTGCCAGCAGCCAAGATCGGGAGCCCGGGGAGCTGTTTTTT
NA TRBJ2-4 NA TRBV12-3/TRBV12-4 CASSLGSSGIQYF TGTGCCAGCAGTTTAGGGTCTAGTGGCATTCAGTACTTC
few TRBJ2-2 NA TRBV20-1 CSASDGGGELFF TGCAGTGCTAGTGACGGGGGCGGGGAGCTGTTTTTT
NA TRBJ2-3 TRBD2 TRBV4-3 CASSQGPSGREGDTQYF TGCGCCAGCAGCCAAGGTCCTAGCGGGAGGGAGGGAGATACGCAGTATTTT
NA TRBJ2-2 NA TRBV19 CASSTRGPTGELFF TGTGCCAGTAGTACCAGGGGACCCACCGGGGAGCTGTTTTTT
NA TRBJ2-1 TRBD2 TRBV7-9 CASSFYRSGRDNNEQFF TGTGCCAGCAGCTTCTATAGAAGCGGGAGGGATAACAATGAGCAGTTCTTC
NA TRBJ2-3 NA TRBV19 CASSIMISGANTQYF TGTGCCAGTAGTATAATGATCTCAGGGGCTAATACGCAGTATTTT
NA TRBJ1-5 NA TRBV30 CAWSVQENQPQHF TGTGCCTGGTCGGTACAGGAAAATCAGCCCCAGCATTTT
NA TRBJ2-2 TRBD2 TRBV28 CASSPPGGVNTGELFF TGTGCCAGCAGTCCTCCGGGGGGGGTCAACACCGGGGAGCTGTTTTTT
few TRBJ2-7 TRBD1 TRBV13 CASTPGQGNSYEQYF TGTGCCAGCACCCCCGGACAGGGCAACTCCTACGAGCAGTACTTC
NA TRBJ2-3 NA TRBV30 CACGQGGATDTQYF TGTGCCTGCGGGCAGGGGGGAGCAACAGATACGCAGTATTTT
NA TRBJ2-3 TRBD2 TRBV4-3 CASSQAGTSGSHTQYF TGCGCCAGCAGCCAAGCCGGGACTAGCGGGAGTCATACGCAGTATTTT
NA TRBJ1-3 NA TRBV19 CATRKSSGNTIYF TGTGCCACCAGGAAAAGCTCTGGAAACACCATATATTTT
NA TRBJ2-1 TRBD1 TRBV6-4 CASSDTDRGRMDEQFF TGTGCCAGCAGTGACACGGACAGGGGTAGGATGGATGAGCAGTTCTTC
NA TRBJ2-1 TRBD1 TRBV10-3 CAISATGLDEQFF TGTGCCATCAGTGCGACAGGGCTTGATGAGCAGTTCTTC
NA TRBJ2-3 NA TRBV29-1 CSVAPSTDTQYF TGCAGCGTTGCTCCTAGCACAGATACGCAGTATTTT
NA TRBJ1-5 NA TRBV12-3/TRBV12-4 CASRGQSNQPQHF TGTGCCAGCAGAGGACAGAGCAATCAGCCCCAGCATTTT
NA TRBJ1-1 NA TRBV5-1 CASSLDGGTEAFF TGCGCCAGCAGCTTGGACGGGGGGACTGAAGCTTTCTTT
NA TRBJ1-2 NA TRBV12-3/TRBV12-4 CASSLGRDCTF TGTGCCAGCAGTTTGGGCAGGGACTGCACCTTC
NA TRBJ1-1 NA TRBV7-9 CASSSRQNRGSEAFF TGTGCCAGCAGCTCTAGACAAAATAGGGGGTCTGAAGCTTTCTTT
NA TRBJ2-1 TRBD1 TRBV5-1 CASSFPQGEPDLNEQFF TGCGCCAGCAGCTTTCCACAGGGGGAACCTGATTTGAATGAGCAGTTCTTC
NA TRBJ2-7 TRBD1 TRBV6-5 CASSPRDRGSEQYF TGTGCCAGCAGTCCCCGGGACAGGGGCAGCGAGCAGTACTTC
few TRBJ1-5 NA TRBV7-2 CASSYRGNQPQHF TGTGCCAGCAGCTACAGGGGCAATCAGCCCCAGCATTTT
NA TRBJ1-2 NA TRBV3-1/TRBV3-2 CASSQADTGSYTF TGTGCCAGCAGCCAGGCCGATACAGGGAGTTACACCTTC
NA TRBJ2-3 TRBD2 TRBV7-2 CASSLQRGGGTDTQYF TGTGCCAGCAGCTTACAGCGGGGGGGCGGCACAGATACGCAGTATTTT
NA TRBJ1-1 NA TRBV2 CASSDAQVFNTEAFF TGTGCCAGCAGTGACGCACAGGTGTTCAACACTGAAGCTTTCTTT
NA TRBJ1-3 TRBD1 TRBV5-5 CASSLSSLRQGINTIYF TGTGCCAGCAGTCTTTCCTCCCTGCGACAGGGAATAAACACCATATATTTT
once TRBJ1-4 NA TRBV3-1/TRBV3-2 CASSLNRPDEKLFF TGTGCCAGCAGCCTTAACAGGCCGGATGAAAAACTGTTTTTT
NA TRBJ2-3 TRBD2 TRBV14 CASSQGLAGWDTQYF TGTGCCAGCAGCCAAGGGCTAGCGGGATGGGATACGCAGTATTTT
NA TRBJ2-3 TRBD2 TRBV7-9 CASSTGTSGGRTDTQYF TGTGCCAGCAGCACAGGGACTAGCGGGGGGCGCACAGATACGCAGTATTTT
NA TRBJ2-1 TRBD2 TRBV7-2 CASSFGLAGQRLFF TGTGCCAGCAGCTTCGGACTAGCCGGGCAAAGGCTGTTCTTC
NA TRBJ1-4 NA TRBV4-1 CASSPGLGGLLFF TGCGCCAGCAGCCCGGGCCTAGGAGGTTTGCTGTTTTTT
NA TRBJ2-1 TRBD2 TRBV10-3 CAIEPSGDNEQFF TGTGCCATCGAGCCTAGCGGGGACAATGAGCAGTTCTTC
once TRBJ1-1 TRBD1 TRBV29-1 CSARQGRTEAFF TGCAGCGCCCGACAGGGGCGGACTGAAGCTTTCTTT
NA TRBJ1-2 NA TRBV7-8 CASSSSAGPANYGYTF TGTGCCAGCAGCTCCTCCGCGGGGCCCGCCAACTATGGCTACACCTTC
once TRBJ2-1 TRBD2 TRBV5-8 CASSLVNAWEGEQFF TGTGCCAGCAGCTTGGTCAACGCATGGGAGGGTGAGCAGTTCTTC
NA TRBJ2-3 NA TRBV10-3 CAITTGTDTQYF TGTGCCATCACCACGGGCACAGATACGCAGTATTTT
NA TRBJ1-2 NA TRBV12-3/TRBV12-4 CASSFLADYGYTF TGTGCCAGCAGTTTCTTGGCAGACTATGGCTACACCTTC
NA TRBJ1-5 TRBD1 TRBV7-9 CASSQGVTGLNQPQHF TGTGCCAGCAGTCAGGGGGTGACAGGGCTAAATCAGCCCCAGCATTTT
NA TRBJ1-1 TRBD1 TRBV7-9 CASSSGTGVTEAFF TGTGCCAGCAGCTCGGGAACAGGGGTCACTGAAGCTTTCTTT
NA TRBJ1-2 NA TRBV30 CAWSQVVPGYTF TGTGCCTGGAGTCAGGTTGTACCCGGCTACACCTTC
once TRBJ1-1 NA TRBV7-6 CASSPNAVGTEAFF TGTGCCAGCAGCCCAAATGCGGTGGGCACTGAAGCTTTCTTT
NA TRBJ2-7 TRBD1 TRBV7-2 CASSQDRGPPYEQYF TGTGCCAGCAGCCAGGACAGGGGTCCTCCCTACGAGCAGTACTTC
NA TRBJ2-5 TRBD2 TRBV2 CASKLFGGEGQETQYF TGTGCCAGCAAACTGTTTGGTGGGGAGGGTCAAGAGACCCAGTACTTC
NA TRBJ1-2 NA TRBV29-1 CSVETDRGGYTF TGCAGCGTTGAGACCGATCGGGGTGGCTACACCTTC
NA TRBJ1-1 NA TRBV11-2 CASSVAGLGHRIEAFF TGTGCCAGCAGCGTAGCTGGGTTGGGACATCGGATCGAAGCTTTCTTT
NA TRBJ2-3 TRBD2 TRBV7-2 CASSSPGLARDTQYF TGTGCCAGCAGCTCCCCGGGACTAGCACGAGATACGCAGTATTTT
NA TRBJ2-4 TRBD1 TRBV5-1 CASSIGWFGSGGLAKNIQYF TGCGCCAGCAGCATAGGCTGGTTCGGGTCAGGGGGCCTAGCCAAAAACATTCAGTACTTC
NA TRBJ1-5 NA TRBV23-1 CASSQSGGGNQPQHF TGCGCCAGCAGTCAATCGGGGGGGGGCAATCAGCCCCAGCATTTT